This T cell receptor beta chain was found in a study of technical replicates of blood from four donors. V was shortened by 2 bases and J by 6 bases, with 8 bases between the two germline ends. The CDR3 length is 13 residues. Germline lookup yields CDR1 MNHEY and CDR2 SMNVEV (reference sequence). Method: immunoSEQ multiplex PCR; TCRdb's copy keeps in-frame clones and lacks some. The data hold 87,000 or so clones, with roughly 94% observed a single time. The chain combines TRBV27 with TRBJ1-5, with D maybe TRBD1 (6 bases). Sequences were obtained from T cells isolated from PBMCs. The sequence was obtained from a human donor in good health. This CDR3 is CASSLGGGQPQHF. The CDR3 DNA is TGTGCCAGCAGTTTAGGGGGCGGTCAGCCCCAGCATTTT.